The 31 T cell receptor beta chains in this list originate from one sample, sequenced in a study of T cell repertoires in cytomegalovirus infection. From the reads, TCRdb called clonotypes with MiXCR, one entry per CDR3 protein. The sample records roughly 170,000 distinct CDR3 sequences, roughly a fifth being singletons. Their target antigens are unknown. The specimen was CD8+ T cells from cultured PBMCs, collected from culture after CMV antigen stimulation. The receptors derive from a human donor in good health (CMV status not recorded). Some clones in this sample may be carry-over from other donors' samples.

CDR3: CASSEWTDNEKLFF. Written as DNA, the CDR3 is TGTGCCAGCAGTGAATGGACAGATAATGAAAAACTGTTTTTT. The genes are TRBV25-1 and TRBJ1-4; D may be TRBD1 (6 bases). The CDR3 has 14 amino acids. The germline V gene encodes CDR1 MGHDK and CDR2 SYGVNS. The V end lost 1 base, the J end lost 4 bases, and 7 bases lay between the germline ends.

The gene calls are TRBV7-6 and TRBJ2-3, with 11 bases matching TRBD2. The trim removed 2 bases at V and 1 base at J, leaving 8 bases unmatched. Germline loops: CDR1 SGHVS, CDR2 FNYEAQ. The CDR3 extends over 18 amino acids. CDR3 amino acids: CASSLNHGTSGRTDTQYF. The DNA of the CDR3 is TGTGCCAGCAGCTTAAACCACGGGACTAGCGGTCGCACAGATACGCAGTATTTT.

V usage is TRBV7-2 and J usage is TRBJ1-4; D is unresolved. The CDR3 spans 17 residues. CDR1 and CDR2 (germline): SGHTA, FQGNSA. Trimming left V 5 bases short and J 3 bases short, with 19 bases between. CDR3 amino acids: CASSPRVGHASNEKLFF. The DNA of the CDR3 is TGTGCCAGCAGCCCCCGTGTCGGGCACGCTTCTAATGAAAAACTGTTTTTT. Full variable domain (remainder filled in from reference TRBV7-2 and TRBJ1-4): GAGVSQSPSNKVTEKGKDVELRCDPISGHTALYWYRQSLGQGLEFLIYFQGNSAPDKSGLPSDRFSAERTGGSVSTLTIQRTQQEDSAVYLCASSPRVGHASNEKLFFGSGTQLSVL.

There are a few counts of this clonotype. The chain links TRBV19 to TRBJ1-1, with D perhaps matching TRBD1 (6 bases). From germline, CDR1 is LNHDA and CDR2 SQIVND (reference sequence). The V end lost 3 bases, the J end lost 5 bases, and 25 bases lay between the germline ends. The CDR3 is 18 amino acids. In nucleotides, the CDR3 is TGTGCCAGTAGTATCGGCCAGGGGTTGTGGTCGGGTGTTACTGAAGCTTTCTTT. This sequence encodes CASSIGQGLWSGVTEAFF. Drawing the rest from reference TRBV19 and TRBJ1-1, the complete variable domain is DGGITQSPKYLFRKEGQNVTLSCEQNLNHDAMYWYRQDPGQGLRLIYYSQIVNDFQKGDIAEGYSVSREKKESFPLTVTSAQKNPTAFYLCASSIGQGLWSGVTEAFFGQGTRLTVV.

V usage is TRBV6-5 and J usage is TRBJ1-1; no firm D call. Germline lookup yields CDR1 MNHEY and CDR2 SVGAGI. There are 15 residues in the CDR3. V shed 0 bases and J shed 5 bases, with 13 bases lying between them. The CDR3 sequence is CASSYSRGGSTEAFF. The CDR3 nucleotides read TGTGCCAGCAGTTACTCGCGGGGAGGTTCGACTGAAGCTTTCTTT.

This clonotype occurred a few times. This rearrangement joins TRBV10-3 to TRBJ1-5, with unresolved D. This CDR3 is 14 amino acids long. The germline gives CDR1 ENHRY, CDR2 SYGVKD. V dropped 0 bases and J dropped 7 bases, with 10 bases sitting between them. This chain's CDR3 is CAISESPGGQPQHF. CDR3 in DNA: TGTGCCATCAGTGAGTCACCAGGCGGGCAGCCCCAGCATTTT.

V usage is TRBV6-5 and J usage is TRBJ1-2; D is perhaps TRBD1 (6 bases). This CDR3 is 15 amino acids long. Germline CDR1 and CDR2: MNHEY and SVGAGI. The V and J ends lost 2 bases and 3 bases respectively, with 13 bases between them. The CDR3 is CASSYGEGVDYGYTF. The CDR3 nucleotides read TGTGCCAGCAGTTACGGCGAGGGGGTTGACTATGGCTACACCTTC.

The chain carries TRBV7-6 and TRBJ1-1, with D perhaps matching TRBD1 (6 bases). Trimming stripped 6 bases from V and 2 bases from J, with 10 bases between. Germline CDR1 reads SGHVS; CDR2 reads FNYEAQ. CDR3 size: 13 residues. CDR3 DNA: TGTGCCAGCAGACAGGGAATTAACACTGAAGCTTTCTTT. This gives the protein CASRQGINTEAFF.

The chain joins TRBV7-9 to TRBJ2-5, with TRBD2 matching 11 bases. The CDR3 extends over 18 amino acids. The germline V gene encodes CDR1 SEHNR and CDR2 FQNEAQ (reference sequence). Trimming at V came to 4 bases and at J to 2 bases, leaving 12 bases not matched to a gene. The CDR3 spells CASSSSPGLAERQETQYF. The CDR3 region has the DNA TGTGCCAGCAGCTCGTCGCCGGGACTAGCGGAGAGACAAGAGACCCAGTACTTC.

The table lists this clonotype with a few counts. The chain has TRBV7-2 and TRBJ1-2; D unresolved. CDR3 size: 15 residues. Germline V gives CDR1 SGHTA, CDR2 FQGNSA. Trimming left V 0 bases short and J 0 bases short, with 8 bases between. The CDR3 is CASSLAPISNYGYTF. The CDR3 DNA follows: TGTGCCAGCAGCTTAGCGCCAATTTCTAACTATGGCTACACCTTC. The complete variable domain, with remaining parts taken from reference TRBV7-2 and TRBJ1-2, reads GAGVSQSPSNKVTEKGKDVELRCDPISGHTALYWYRQSLGQGLEFLIYFQGNSAPDKSGLPSDRFSAERTGGSVSTLTIQRTQQEDSAVYLCASSLAPISNYGYTFGSGTRLTVV.

The table lists this clonotype with a few counts. At one of its ends the junction is not consistent with the germline gene, which may arise from a read error. The chain links TRBV10-2 to TRBJ2-3; unclear D gene. Germline V lookup: CDR1 WSHSY, CDR2 SAAADI. The length of the CDR3 is 15 residues. CDR3 region: CASSESSLGTDMQYF. As DNA, the CDR3 is TGCGCCAGCAGTGAGTCCTCCTTGGGTACAGATATGCAGTATTTT.

This clonotype turned up a few times. This chain connects TRBV7-8 to TRBJ2-7; perhaps TRBD2 as D (5 bases). The CDR3 is 13 amino acids. V was pared by 6 bases and J by 0 bases, with 9 bases between. Per germline, CDR1 SGHVS and CDR2 FQNEAQ. The DNA for the CDR3 is TGTGCCAGCAGTCAGCGGAGCTCCTACGAGCAGTACTTC. It yields the protein CASSQRSSYEQYF.

This chain links TRBV7-2 with TRBJ2-3; tentative D call: TRBD2 (5 bases). Per the germline V gene, CDR1 is SGHTA and CDR2 is FQGNSA. Trimming cost V 5 bases and J 2 bases, with 17 bases left between them. CDR3 length equals 16 residues. The DNA of the CDR3 is TGTGCCAGCAGCGAACTAGTGAGGACGTTCACAGATACGCAGTATTTT. Protein: CASSELVRTFTDTQYF. The full variable domain, in which reference TRBV7-2 and TRBJ2-3 provide the parts outside the CDR3, is GAGVSQSPSNKVTEKGKDVELRCDPISGHTALYWYRQSLGQGLEFLIYFQGNSAPDKSGLPSDRFSAERTGGSVSTLTIQRTQQEDSAVYLCASSELVRTFTDTQYFGPGTRLTVL.

The V and J genes are TRBV6-2 or TRBV6-3 and TRBJ2-7; 9 bases match TRBD1. Germline loops: CDR1 MNHEY, CDR2 SVGEGT. The CDR3 runs 15 residues. The V segment lost 5 bases and the J segment 3 bases; nucleotides outside the gene matches: 8. The CDR3 DNA reads TGTGCCAGCAGTCCCTCCAGGGACAGGGACTACGAGCAGTACTTC. Residues: CASSPSRDRDYEQYF.

J is TRBJ2-7 and V is TRBV9; D ambiguous. The V gene's germline CDR1 is SGDLS and CDR2 YYNGEE. The CDR3 spans 16 residues. V dropped 4 bases and J dropped 3 bases, with 20 bases sitting between them. The CDR3 protein is CASSPREVEIHYEQYF. The CDR3 DNA follows: TGTGCCAGCAGCCCCCGAGAAGTGGAGATCCACTACGAGCAGTACTTC.

The table lists this clonotype with a few counts. The chain is built from TRBV7-2 and TRBJ1-4; maybe TRBD1 (5 bases). There are 15 residues in the CDR3. Trimming shortened V by 5 bases and J by 3 bases, and 13 bases separated the two germline ends. The V gene's germline CDR1 is SGHTA and CDR2 FQGNSA. CDR3 nucleotide sequence: TGTGCCAGCAGCACCAGACAGAGTCCTAATGAAAAACTGTTTTTT. The encoded protein is CASSTRQSPNEKLFF.

This chain uses TRBV12-3 or TRBV12-4 with TRBJ1-3; 7 nucleotides line up with TRBD1. The V gene end was trimmed by 6 bases and the J gene end by 3 bases; junction bases not matched to a gene: 11. The CDR3 is made up of 16 amino acids. CDR3 nucleotide sequence: TGTGCCAGCAGACCTCGACAGGGTTTTAGTGGAAACACCATATATTTT. Its translation is CASRPRQGFSGNTIYF.

J is TRBJ1-1 and V is TRBV6-1; possibly TRBD1 for D (6 bases). CDR1 is MNHNS, CDR2 SASEGT, per germline. V was clipped by 2 bases and J by 4 bases, with 11 bases between them. This CDR3 region has 14 residues. The CDR3 sequence is CASSENRVATEAFF. The CDR3, as DNA: TGTGCCAGCAGTGAAAACAGGGTGGCCACTGAAGCTTTCTTT.

This CDR3 is CASSWGTIHSSHEQYF. CDR3 nucleotide sequence: TGTGCCAGCAGTTGGGGGACTATTCACTCTTCCCACGAGCAGTACTTC. The chain couples TRBV12-3 or TRBV12-4 to TRBJ2-7, with TRBD2 identical over 7 bases. With V trimmed by 4 bases and J by 5 bases, 14 bases remained unmatched. This CDR3 has 16 residues.

The gene calls are TRBV14 and TRBJ2-5, with D perhaps TRBD1 or TRBD2 (5 bases each). Looked up from germline, CDR1 is SGHDN and CDR2 is FVKESK. Trimming stripped 0 bases from V and 9 bases from J, with 23 bases between. The CDR3 has 17 residues. CDR3 sequence: CASSQDWGPSVVVPQYF. The CDR3, as DNA: TGTGCCAGCAGCCAAGATTGGGGACCGTCAGTGGTCGTGCCCCAGTACTTC.

The rearrangement links TRBV6-2 or TRBV6-3 to TRBJ2-5; tentatively, D is TRBD1 (8 bases). CDR1 and CDR2 from the germline V gene are MNHEY and SVGEGT. This CDR3 is built from 16 residues. With 6 bases removed from V and 2 bases from J, the gap between germline ends came to 19 bases. The CDR3 sequence: CASSPRTGREQETQYF. CDR3 DNA sequence: TGTGCCAGCAGCCCACGGACAGGGAGGGAACAAGAGACCCAGTACTTC.

The genes are TRBV7-2 and TRBJ1-6; no firm D call. V lost 2 bases and J lost 7, with 6 bases in between. This CDR3 spans 13 amino acids. Germline V gene data show CDR1 as SGHTA and CDR2 as FQGNSA. The DNA for the CDR3 is TGTGCCAGCAGCTTAACGCTGAATTCACCCCTCCACTTT. This codes for CASSLTLNSPLHF.

The chain recombines TRBV28 with TRBJ2-7; D is ambiguous. Germline CDR1 MDHEN, CDR2 SYDVKM. This CDR3 is built from 13 residues. The ends were cut back, 6 bases at V and 5 bases at J, with 14 bases in the middle. CDR3 sequence: CASSPRGRDEQYF. CDR3 coding DNA: TGTGCCAGCAGCCCCCGCGGTCGCGACGAGCAGTACTTC. The variable domain in full, completed from reference TRBV28 and TRBJ2-7, reads DVKVTQSSRYLVKRTGEKVFLECVQDMDHENMFWYRQDPGLGLRLIYFSYDVKMKEKGDIPEGYSVSREKKERFSLILESASTNQTSMYLCASSPRGRDEQYFGPGTRLTVT.

The chain employs TRBV23-1 and TRBJ2-5; tentative D call: TRBD2 (6 bases). TRBV23-1 is sorted into the ORF group, with uncertain function. V was shortened by 2 bases and J by 9 bases, with 22 bases between the two germline ends. CDR3 size: 16 residues. CDR3 nucleotides: TGCGCCAGCAGTCAAGGCGGGGTAACTCACAAGAGACCCCAGTACTTC. It translates to CASSQGGVTHKRPQYF.

This clonotype has more than one count but fewer than ten. V gene TRBV7-2 combines with J gene TRBJ2-5, with a tentative D call TRBD2 (5 bases). The germline V and J ends were trimmed by 3 bases and 1 base, with 15 bases remaining between them. Germline loops: CDR1 SGHTA, CDR2 FQGNSA. The CDR3 consists of 16 residues. The CDR3 bases are TGTGCCAGCAGCTTCGCTTTTGCCGGGGTCCAAGAGACCCAGTACTTC. This sequence encodes CASSFAFAGVQETQYF.

The chain links TRBV4-3 to TRBJ2-2; D is unclear. Germline CDR1 and CDR2: LGHNA and YSLEER. This CDR3 is built from 12 residues. Deletions cut 0 bases from V and 7 bases from J, with 3 bases between. The CDR3 loop reads CASSQEVGELFF. The CDR3 DNA reads as TGCGCCAGCAGCCAAGAAGTCGGGGAGCTGTTTTTT.

This clonotype was observed a few times. The rearrangement uses TRBV7-6 and TRBJ2-7; 10 bases are shared with TRBD1. Germline assignment: CDR1 SGHVS and CDR2 FNYEAQ. J was trimmed by 5 bases and V by 5 bases; bases with no gene match: 12. The CDR3 length is 16 residues. CDR3 amino acids: CASSPSGTGASNEQYF. The CDR3 coding sequence is TGTGCCAGCAGCCCCTCCGGGACAGGGGCCTCAAACGAGCAGTACTTC.

CDR3 amino acids: CASSQAGAGSRADTQYF. The CDR3 DNA sequence: TGTGCCAGCAGCCAAGCGGGAGCGGGGAGTCGGGCAGATACGCAGTATTTT. V and J are TRBV7-2 and TRBJ2-3; 8 nucleotides agree with TRBD2. Germline V CDR1 and CDR2: SGHTA, FQGNSA. V shed 5 bases and J 4 bases; nucleotides not matched to a gene: 14. The CDR3 extends over 17 amino acids. Full variable domain (rest looked up from reference TRBV7-2 and TRBJ2-3): GAGVSQSPSNKVTEKGKDVELRCDPISGHTALYWYRQSLGQGLEFLIYFQGNSAPDKSGLPSDRFSAERTGGSVSTLTIQRTQQEDSAVYLCASSQAGAGSRADTQYFGPGTRLTVL.

The genes are TRBV27 and TRBJ2-1, with D perhaps TRBD1 (6 bases). V was shortened by 3 bases and J by 6 bases, with 24 bases between the two germline ends. CDR3 size: 18 residues. In germline, CDR1 is MNHEY, CDR2 SMNVEV (reference sequence). The DNA of the CDR3 is TGTGCCAGCAGTTTTAAGGGGGTCGATTACCTTTCGGGCAATGAGCAGTTCTTC. It codes for CASSFKGVDYLSGNEQFF.

The V call is TRBV6-6, the J call TRBJ2-1, with a possible D match to TRBD1 (6 bases). Germline values: CDR1 MNHNY, CDR2 SVGAGI (reference sequence). The CDR3 extends over 14 amino acids. Trimming took 7 bases from V and 0 from J, leaving 10 bases between them. CDR3 DNA sequence: TGTGCCAGCACCCTGACAGGCTCCTACAATGAGCAGTTCTTC. Amino acid sequence: CASTLTGSYNEQFF.

This chain uses TRBV19 with TRBJ2-1; the match to TRBD1 covers 7 bases. The CDR3 spans 15 residues. CDR1 is LNHDA, CDR2 SQIVND, per germline (reference sequence). V lost 9 bases, J lost 2 bases, and 10 bases stayed unmatched. This CDR3 is CASTLRDSPYNEQFF. Here the CDR3 DNA reads TGTGCCAGCACCCTCCGGGACAGCCCCTACAATGAGCAGTTCTTC.